In this sample, the clone carrying this TCR beta chain turned up once. Its antigen is not identified. Distinct nucleotide sequences in the sample also encode this CDR3. At a deep level, the assay was run. Original methodology: From ImmunoSEQ came sequences covering only the junction and carrying no quality scores, so filtering differed. Libraries were prepared by immunoSEQ multiplex PCR; TCRdb keeps only in-frame clonotypes and omits some of them. The V and J calls and clone size come from that table; D and trimming were worked out from the DNA. Among millions of clones listed, roughly 91% were seen once. The V gene's germline CDR1 is SGHAT and CDR2 FQNNGV. V gave up 5 bases and J gave up 4 bases; unmatched junction bases: 4. This CDR3 has 14 amino acids. Terminally differentiated effector memory CD45RA+ cells were excluded by CCR7 positive selection of CD45RO-negative cells. These data originate in a study of shared clonotypes between healthy human individuals. Study observations and caveats: Generation probability values for non-shared clonotypes were lower than those for clonotypes shared by all four donors. Represented diversity (both genetic and exposure-history) was limited by the small number of donors.

This chain uses TRBV11-2 with TRBJ2-7; TRBD1 matches 11 bases. This receptor was taken from a young man in good health. Some clones in this sample may be carry-over from other donors' samples. Sequenced: naive CD8+ T cells from PBMCs. The DNA of the CDR3 is TGTGCCAGCAGCCCAAGGGACAGGGGGTACGAGCAGTACTTC. Protein product: CASSPRDRGYEQYF.